These 19 T cell receptor beta chains came from one sample sequenced in a study of OX40 agonist ivuxolimab in advanced cancers. Assay used: immunoSEQ multiplex PCR; TCRdb lists only in-frame clones, some missing. The sample lists over 30,000 clones, around 80% occurring once. This sample comprised CD4+ or CD8+ T cells sorted from blood, obtained in a trial of the OX40 agonist ivuxolimab. The receptors were sampled from an adult with an advanced solid tumor such as melanoma, head and neck, liver or kidney cancer.

The rearrangement links TRBV5-5 to TRBJ2-5; the match to TRBD2 covers 11 bases. The CDR3 length is 18 residues. Looked up from germline, CDR1 is SGHKS and CDR2 is YYEKEE (reference sequence). Unmatched junction bases numbered 16, after V lost 5 bases and J lost 4 bases. The CDR3 is CASRTISGTSGPRETQYF. CDR3 bases: TGTGCCAGCAGAACTATATCCGGGACTAGCGGACCAAGAGAGACCCAGTACTTC.

This clone appeared a few times. This rearrangement joins TRBV2 to TRBJ2-5, with D maybe TRBD1 (6 bases). Germline V gives CDR1 SNHLY, CDR2 FYNNEI. The CDR3 length is 13 residues. V lost 8 bases to trimming and J lost 1 base, with 11 bases between them. The CDR3 DNA is TGTGCCAGCGGACAGCCTTTCCAAGAGACCCAGTACTTC. It translates to CASGQPFQETQYF.

About this clone itself: Compared with germline, one end of the junction differs, possibly owing to a read error. The rearrangement joins TRBV7-7 to TRBJ2-1; 14 nucleotides line up with TRBD2. From germline, CDR1 is SSHAT and CDR2 FNYEAQ (reference sequence). This CDR3 is built from 15 residues. CDR3: CASSTGLAGAGEQFF. CDR3 in DNA: TGTGCTAGCAGCACGGGACTAGCGGGGGCGGGTGAGCAGTTCTTC.

The rearrangement joins TRBV5-4 to TRBJ1-4; a possible D gene is TRBD1 (6 bases). Germline V gene sequence: CDR1 SGHNT, CDR2 YYREEE (reference sequence). V shed 2 bases and J shed 7 bases, with 18 bases lying between them. CDR3 size: 16 residues. The CDR3: CASSFLRGGGGEKLFF. CDR3 DNA: TGTGCCAGCAGCTTCCTACGAGGGGGGGGTGGTGAAAAACTGTTTTTT. Variable domain in full (rest from reference TRBV5-4 and TRBJ1-4): ETGVTQSPTHLIKTRGQQVTLRCSSQSGHNTVSWYQQALGQGPQFIFQYYREEENGRGNFPPRFSGLQFPNYSSELNVNALELDDSALYLCASSFLRGGGGEKLFFGSGTQLSVL.

The rearrangement uses TRBV10-1 and TRBJ2-1; no definite D call. The CDR3 totals 17 residues. From germline, CDR1 is WNHNN and CDR2 SYGVQD (reference sequence). With 0 bases removed from V and 2 bases from J, the gap between germline ends came to 14 bases. This CDR3 reads CASSESVRAAPYNEQFF. The CDR3 nucleotides read TGCGCCAGCAGTGAGTCGGTACGGGCTGCCCCCTACAATGAGCAGTTCTTC.

J is TRBJ2-1 and V is TRBV11-3; D is ambiguous. The germline CDR1 and CDR2 sequences are SGHNT and YENEEA. V gave up 5 bases and J gave up 10 bases, with 12 bases separating them. This CDR3 contains 12 residues. The CDR3 region has the DNA TGTGCCAGCAGCGAAGGTTTGCAGGAGCAGTTCTTC. The encoded protein is CASSEGLQEQFF.

This clone has a single count. The chain employs TRBV28 and TRBJ2-7; 7 nucleotides agree with TRBD2. The V segment lost 1 base and the J segment 3 bases; nucleotides outside the gene matches: 6. The CDR3 has 15 residues. Looked up from germline, CDR1 is MDHEN and CDR2 is SYDVKM. CDR3 DNA: TGTGCCAGCAGTTTATTAACTAGCGCCCACTACGAGCAGTACTTC. Translated, it gives CASSLLTSAHYEQYF.

The CDR3 is CASSRETQYF. The CDR3 DNA reads TGTGCCAGCAGTCGGGAGACCCAGTACTTC. The genes are TRBV6-6 and TRBJ2-5; the D is unclear. V was pared by 5 bases and J by 5 bases, with 3 bases between. The CDR3 spans 10 residues. Germline V gene data show CDR1 as MNHNY and CDR2 as SVGAGI (reference sequence).

In DNA, the CDR3 is TGTGCCAGCAGTACTAACTACGAGCAGTACTTC. Its translation is CASSTNYEQYF. J is TRBJ2-7 and V is TRBV6-1, with D unclear. The V gene lost 5 bases and the J gene lost 3 bases, with 5 bases spanning the gap. The CDR3 length is 11 residues. Germline V CDR1 and CDR2: MNHNS, SASEGT.

V gene TRBV6-6 combines with J gene TRBJ2-1; no firm D call. Trimming took 2 bases from V and 4 from J, leaving 9 bases between them. Germline-derived CDR1 and CDR2 are MNHNY and SVGAGI (reference sequence). The CDR3 runs 14 residues. The CDR3 DNA reads TGTGCCAGCAGTTACCCTCCACCATACAATGAGCAGTTCTTC. It yields the protein CASSYPPPYNEQFF.

This chain connects TRBV9 to TRBJ1-2, with a possible D match to TRBD1 (6 bases). Germline assignment: CDR1 SGDLS and CDR2 YYNGEE. V lost 0 bases and J 5 bases, leaving 14 bases between the germline ends. The length of the CDR3 is 15 residues. CDR3 in amino acids: CASSVDAGASYGYTF. The CDR3 DNA follows: TGTGCCAGCAGCGTAGATGCGGGGGCGTCGTATGGCTACACCTTC.

The V call is TRBV4-2, the J call TRBJ2-6, with a tentative D call TRBD2 (6 bases). Germline CDR1 and CDR2: LGHNA and YNFKEQ. V lost 4 bases and J 0 bases, leaving 22 bases between the germline ends. CDR3 length: 20 amino acids. The CDR3 DNA reads as TGTGCCAGCAGCCTGCTACTTTGGGACTCCGGTCCCTCTGGGGCCAACGTCCTGACTTTC. Amino acids: CASSLLLWDSGPSGANVLTF.

The chain links TRBV11-2 to TRBJ1-1; 7 bases match TRBD1. The germline gives CDR1 SGHAT, CDR2 FQNNGV. The CDR3 runs 17 residues. The junction had 18 bases not matched to a gene; V was cut back by 4 bases and J by 7 bases. As DNA, the CDR3 is TGTGCCAGCAGCTACGGGTGGAGAGACAGGGTGTGGGTTGAAGCTTTCTTT. It is translated as CASSYGWRDRVWVEAFF.

The chain combines TRBV7-6 with TRBJ2-7, with TRBD2 matching 11 bases. This CDR3 is built from 16 residues. Per germline, CDR1 SGHVS and CDR2 FNYEAQ. Trimming removed 5 bases from V and 4 bases from J; junction bases left unmatched: 10. CDR3 sequence (DNA): TGTGCCAGCAGCCCCAGTGGGACTAGCGGTTATTACGAGCAGTACTTC. Protein sequence: CASSPSGTSGYYEQYF.

The chain carries TRBV5-4 and TRBJ1-2; no firm D call. CDR3 length: 14 residues. Germline CDR1 is SGHNT and CDR2 is YYREEE (reference sequence). V lost 0 bases to trimming and J lost 7 bases, with 13 bases between them. The CDR3 DNA follows: TGTGCCAGCAGCTTGGCCCAGGACCTACTTGGCTACACCTTC. Amino acid sequence: CASSLAQDLLGYTF.

The chain is built from TRBV7-3 and TRBJ1-2, with 7 bases that match TRBD1. With 5 bases clipped from V and 8 bases from J, the junction kept 5 bases outside the gene matches. Germline loops: CDR1 SGHTA, CDR2 FQGTGA. The CDR3 is made up of 12 amino acids. The CDR3 nucleotides read TGTGCCAGCAGCCCGACAGGGCGCGGCTACACCTTC. Translation gives CASSPTGRGYTF.

V gene TRBV5-3 combines with J gene TRBJ2-7; D gene uncertain. TRBV5-3 is an ORF for which the function is uncertain. The ends were cut back, 4 bases at V and 4 bases at J, with 15 bases in the middle. The CDR3 totals 14 residues. CDR3 loop: CARSNGEFHYEQYF. The CDR3 DNA follows: TGTGCCAGAAGCAATGGCGAGTTCCATTACGAGCAGTACTTC.

The V gene is TRBV5-1, the J gene TRBJ1-1; D might be TRBD1 (5 bases). CDR1 and CDR2 (germline): SGHRS, YFSETQ. The ends were cut back, 4 bases at V and 1 base at J, with 11 bases in the middle. The CDR3 contains 14 residues. CDR3 in amino acids: CASSQNTGNTEAFF. CDR3 nucleotides: TGCGCCAGCAGCCAAAACACAGGGAACACTGAAGCTTTCTTT.

This clone was counted a single time. The chain uses TRBV7-3 and TRBJ2-7; D remains ambiguous. Per germline, CDR1 SGHTA and CDR2 FQGTGA. The CDR3 runs 10 residues. This chain's CDR3 is CAEASYEQYF. The DNA of the CDR3 is TGTGCAGAAGCGTCCTACGAGCAGTACTTC. The full variable domain, in which reference TRBV7-3 and TRBJ2-7 provide the parts outside the CDR3, is GAGVSQTPSNKVTEKGKYVELRCDPISGHTALYWYRQSLGQGPEFLIYFQGTGAADDSGLPNDRFFAVRPEGSVSTLKIQRTERGDSAVYLCAEASYEQYFGPGTRLTVT.